This TCR beta chain was sequenced during a study of OX40 agonist ivuxolimab in advanced cancers. At the level of the study: Patients were given ivuxolimab, an antibody that agonizes OX40 (CD134). Past anti-PD-1, anti-PD-L1 or anti-CTLA-4 therapy was accepted, and 40% to 50% had received some.

The germline CDR1 and CDR2 sequences are LNHNV and YYDKDF (reference sequence). The CDR3 extends over 13 amino acids. Trimming removed 8 bases from V and 4 bases from J; junction bases left unmatched: 6. Study-wide findings and caveats: Mean expanded clone counts were higher in CD8+ than CD4+ T cells.

This clone was seen only a few times. Its target is unknown. The repertoire was sequenced with immunoSEQ multiplex PCR; TCRdb's copy has only in-frame clones and lacks some. The sample shows about 64,000 clones, roughly 86% of them seen only once. The V and J genes are TRBV15 and TRBJ1-1; 8 nucleotides align to TRBD1. This specimen was CD4+ or CD8+ T cells sorted from blood, taken in a trial of the OX40 agonist ivuxolimab. This receptor was taken from an adult with an advanced solid tumor such as melanoma, head and neck, liver or kidney cancer. The CDR3 coding sequence is TGTGCCACCGGACAGGGTTCGGGCACTGAAGCTTTCTTT. Its protein product is CATGQGSGTEAFF.